Below are 23 T cell receptor beta chains sequenced from a single sample in a study of cytomegalovirus exposure and HLA in healthy donors. The primer mix had 60 Vbeta and 13 Jbeta primers. The repertoire was sequenced with immunoSEQ multiplex PCR; TCRdb's copy has only in-frame clones and lacks some. The data show 150,000 to 200,000 clones, with approximately 84% seen just once and roughly 2.1% held by the top ten. Sequenced: PBMCs. All receptors derive from a man aged 18 to 29 in good health and CMV-seropositive.

Here the CDR3 DNA reads TGTGCCAGCAGCTTAGGGACTAGCGCCTACGAGCAGTACTTC. This sequence encodes CASSLGTSAYEQYF. The V and J genes are TRBV7-8 and TRBJ2-7, with TRBD2 identical over 9 bases. V lost 1 base, J lost 2 bases, and 0 bases stayed unmatched. Per germline, CDR1 SGHVS and CDR2 FQNEAQ. This CDR3 region has 14 residues. The variable domain in full, with the rest retrieved from reference TRBV7-8 and TRBJ2-7, is GAGVSQSPRYKVAKRGQDVALRCDPISGHVSLFWYQQALGQGPEFLTYFQNEAQLDKSGLPSDRFFAERPEGSVSTLKIQRTQQEDSAVYLCASSLGTSAYEQYFGPGTRLTVT.

The gene calls are TRBV7-9 and TRBJ1-3; the D is unclear. Germline V gives CDR1 SEHNR, CDR2 FQNEAQ (reference sequence). Trimming shortened V by 5 bases and J by 0 bases, and 8 bases separated the two germline ends. This CDR3 has 14 residues. The CDR3 region is CASSPGISGNTIYF. In DNA form, the CDR3 reads TGTGCCAGCAGCCCCGGGATCTCTGGAAACACCATATATTTT.

The chain recombines TRBV7-2 with TRBJ2-3; TRBD1 matches at 10 bases. Germline-derived CDR1 and CDR2 are SGHTA and FQGNSA. The CDR3 is made up of 15 amino acids. The V and J ends lost 5 bases and 3 bases, in that order; junction bases with no gene match: 5. The CDR3 spells CASSPGQGGTDTQYF. The CDR3 nucleotides read TGTGCCAGCAGCCCAGGACAGGGGGGGACAGATACGCAGTATTTT.

The chain uses TRBV10-3 and TRBJ2-1; D may be TRBD2 (5 bases). CDR3 length: 13 amino acids. Looked up from germline, CDR1 is ENHRY and CDR2 is SYGVKD. Trimming took 6 bases from V and 7 from J, leaving 13 bases between them. CDR3 in amino acids: CAIRGDNANEQFF. The CDR3 DNA is TGTGCCATCAGGGGAGACAACGCGAATGAGCAGTTCTTC.

The chain is built from TRBV9 and TRBJ1-2; D not resolved. This CDR3 contains 12 residues. Germline assignment: CDR1 SGDLS and CDR2 YYNGEE. Trimming took 3 bases from V and 2 from J, leaving 5 bases between them. CDR3: CASSDLNYGYTF. The CDR3 DNA reads TGTGCCAGCAGCGACCTAAACTATGGCTACACCTTC.

This chain connects TRBV7-2 to TRBJ2-6, with D unresolved. Trimming cost V 2 bases and J 0 bases, with 5 bases left between them. The CDR3 covers 15 residues. CDR1 SGHTA and CDR2 FQGNSA come from the germline V gene. Written as DNA, the CDR3 is TGTGCCAGCAGCTTAAGCTTCTCTGGGGCCAACGTCCTGACTTTC. This gives the protein CASSLSFSGANVLTF.

This clone was observed a single time. This rearrangement joins TRBV7-2 to TRBJ1-2; D not certain. Germline V gene data show CDR1 as SGHTA and CDR2 as FQGNSA. The CDR3 is 13 amino acids. V gave up 1 base and J gave up 2 bases, with 5 bases separating them. The CDR3, as DNA: TGTGCCAGCAGCTTAGTACAGAACTATGGCTACACCTTC. This translates into CASSLVQNYGYTF.

The gene calls are TRBV2 and TRBJ1-2; D is unclear. V was clipped by 6 bases and J by 7 bases, with 15 bases between them. Germline V lookup: CDR1 SNHLY, CDR2 FYNNEI. This CDR3 is built from 13 residues. CDR3 in amino acids: CASRAQVGSGYTF. CDR3 nucleotide sequence: TGTGCCAGCAGGGCCCAGGTAGGCTCTGGCTACACCTTC.

In this sample, this clone turned up once. For the CDR3, the DNA is TGTGCCAGCAGCGATCGAACACGACTAGCGGGGGGGACCTACGAGCAGTACTTC. The encoded protein is CASSDRTRLAGGTYEQYF. The V and J genes are TRBV9 and TRBJ2-7; TRBD2 matches at 14 bases. J gave up 2 bases and V 3 bases, and 10 bases lay outside the gene matches. The germline CDR1 and CDR2 sequences are SGDLS and YYNGEE. The CDR3 length is 18 residues. Full variable domain (missing parts from reference TRBV9 and TRBJ2-7): DSGVTQTPKHLITATGQRVTLRCSPRSGDLSVYWYQQSLDQGLQFLIQYYNGEERAKGNILERFSAQQFPDLHSELNLSSLELGDSALYFCASSDRTRLAGGTYEQYFGPGTRLTVT.

The chain combines TRBV30 with TRBJ2-7; a weak D match, TRBD2 (5 bases). Germline V gene sequence: CDR1 GTSNPN, CDR2 SVGIG (reference sequence). The length of the CDR3 is 13 residues. Trimming cost V 2 bases and J 7 bases, with 15 bases left between them. The CDR3 DNA follows: TGTGCCTGGAGTACGGGGTCCGGTATAGAGCAGTACTTC. Encoded protein: CAWSTGSGIEQYF.

Of note for this clone: Other nucleotide sequences in the sample specify the same CDR3. This rearrangement joins TRBV6-5 to TRBJ2-3, with D maybe TRBD1 (5 bases). Germline V CDR1 and CDR2: MNHEY, SVGAGI. V was pared by 2 bases and J by 0 bases, with 6 bases between. CDR3 size: 14 residues. The DNA for the CDR3 is TGTGCCAGCAGTTACAGGGGAAGCACAGATACGCAGTATTTT. It translates to CASSYRGSTDTQYF.

The CDR3 DNA is TGTGCCAGCAGGAGACCGGGACAGGGAGAAGAGACCCAGTACTTC. It is translated as CASRRPGQGEETQYF. V usage is TRBV6-1 and J usage is TRBJ2-5; TRBD1 matches 9 bases. V lost 6 bases and J lost 3; bases outside the gene matches: 8. CDR1 is MNHNS, CDR2 SASEGT, per germline. This CDR3 is built from 15 residues.

The CDR3 DNA reads TGTGCCAGCAGCTTAGAGAGTGATGAGCAGTTCTTC. Its translation: CASSLESDEQFF. The rearrangement uses TRBV11-3 and TRBJ2-1; D gene uncertain. Germline V gene data show CDR1 as SGHNT and CDR2 as YENEEA. This CDR3 is 12 amino acids long. V lost 0 bases to trimming and J lost 8 bases, with 5 bases between them.

This clone showed up just a few times. CDR3 sequence reads: CASSQVGDRTYGYTF. CDR3 coding DNA: TGTGCCAGCAGCCAAGTGGGGGACAGGACCTATGGCTACACCTTC. The gene calls are TRBV14 and TRBJ1-2; the match to TRBD1 covers 8 bases. In germline, CDR1 is SGHDN, CDR2 FVKESK. Unmatched junction bases numbered 5, after V lost 1 base and J lost 4 bases. CDR3 length: 15 amino acids.

This sequence joins TRBV5-6 and TRBJ1-6; D may be TRBD1 (6 bases). The CDR3 spans 17 residues. The ends were cut back, 5 bases at V and 1 base at J, with 16 bases in the middle. Germline V gene lookup returns CDR1 SGHDT and CDR2 YYEEEE. CDR3: CASRESGGRSYNSPLHF. CDR3 DNA: TGTGCCAGCAGAGAATCCGGGGGGCGGTCCTATAATTCACCCCTCCACTTT.

The rearrangement joins TRBV7-2 to TRBJ1-5, with D perhaps TRBD1 (5 bases). The CDR3 runs 16 residues. V lost 2 bases and J 4 bases, leaving 15 bases between the germline ends. CDR1 is SGHTA and CDR2 is FQGNSA in the germline V gene. CDR3 sequence: CASSLNRGFRNQPQHF. The DNA for the CDR3 is TGTGCCAGCAGCTTAAATCGGGGGTTTCGGAATCAGCCCCAGCATTTT. The full variable domain, rest sourced from reference TRBV7-2 and TRBJ1-5, is GAGVSQSPSNKVTEKGKDVELRCDPISGHTALYWYRQSLGQGLEFLIYFQGNSAPDKSGLPSDRFSAERTGGSVSTLTIQRTQQEDSAVYLCASSLNRGFRNQPQHFGDGTRLSIL.

V is TRBV21-1 and J is TRBJ1-5; the table calls TRBD1, which could not be checked here. TRBV21-1 is recorded as a pseudogene. There are 15 residues in the CDR3. The CDR3 DNA sequence: TGTGCCAGCAGCAAAGGACAGTATAGCAATCAGCCCCAGCATTTT. It translates to CASSKGQYSNQPQHF.

This chain connects TRBV7-9 to TRBJ2-5; 7 bases are a match to TRBD1. Germline CDR1 reads SEHNR; CDR2 reads FQNEAQ (reference sequence). This CDR3 is 14 amino acids long. V was pared by 5 bases and J by 4 bases, with 7 bases of the junction left unmatched. The CDR3 spells CASSLGTAVETQYF. The CDR3 bases are TGTGCCAGCAGCCTAGGGACAGCCGTAGAGACCCAGTACTTC.

CDR3 in amino acids: CASSYTRTGSTGELFF. For the CDR3, the DNA is TGTGCCAGCAGTTACACCCGGACAGGAAGCACCGGGGAGCTGTTTTTT. V and J are TRBV6-6 and TRBJ2-2; 7 nucleotides align to TRBD1. V gave up 2 bases and J gave up 4 bases; unmatched junction bases: 7. The V gene's germline CDR1 is MNHNY and CDR2 SVGAGI (reference sequence). CDR3 length: 16 residues.

The chain uses TRBV15 and TRBJ2-7; D remains ambiguous. Trimming stripped 0 bases from V and 2 bases from J, with 14 bases between. This CDR3 has 16 residues. CDR1 and CDR2 from the germline V gene are LNHNV and YYDKDF (reference sequence). The CDR3 DNA reads as TGTGCCACCAGCAGAGATCAAGGCGGAGTCGCCTACGAGCAGTACTTC. This encodes CATSRDQGGVAYEQYF. Full variable domain (remainder filled in from reference TRBV15 and TRBJ2-7): DAMVIQNPRYQVTQFGKPVTLSCSQTLNHNVMYWYQQKSSQAPKLLFHYYDKDFNNEADTPDNFQSRRPNTSFCFLDIRSPGLGDTAMYLCATSRDQGGVAYEQYFGPGTRLTVT.

J is TRBJ1-1 and V is TRBV6-5, with 7 bases matching TRBD1. Germline V CDR1 and CDR2: MNHEY, SVGAGI. V was pared by 7 bases and J by 4 bases, with 9 bases of the junction left unmatched. The CDR3 extends over 14 amino acids. CDR3 coding DNA: TGTGCCAGCATCTCCCCTACAGGGGCCACTGAAGCTTTCTTT. Encoded protein: CASISPTGATEAFF.

The rearrangement links TRBV7-9 to TRBJ1-2; 7 nucleotides match TRBD1. CDR1 and CDR2 (germline): SEHNR, FQNEAQ (reference sequence). This CDR3 region has 13 residues. With V trimmed by 5 bases and J by 4 bases, 4 bases remained unmatched. The CDR3 DNA reads as TGTGCCAGCAGCCCGGGACAGACCTATGGCTACACCTTC. Protein: CASSPGQTYGYTF.

The table lists this clone with a count of one. CDR3 DNA: TGTGCCAGCAGTCCCAGGGGGAGCTACACAGATACGCAGTATTTT. This encodes CASSPRGSYTDTQYF. J is TRBJ2-3 and V is TRBV27; 7 bases line up with TRBD1. This CDR3 has 15 amino acids. The trim removed 5 bases at V and 2 bases at J, leaving 7 bases unmatched. Germline V gene lookup returns CDR1 MNHEY and CDR2 SMNVEV (reference sequence).